The 24 T cell receptor beta chains given below trace back to one sample, sequenced in a study of Ad26.COV2.S vaccination and SARS-CoV-2 variants. Described treatment: some 20 received Ad26.COV2.S at low or high dose, single or two shots; 5 received placebo; per-sample allocation not given. At day 63 after the first vaccine or placebo injection, samples were drawn. Libraries were prepared by immunoSEQ multiplex PCR; TCRdb keeps only in-frame clonotypes and omits some of them. Altogether around 340,000 clones are present, around 88% being singletons, with the ten largest covering around a tenth. The sample was peripheral blood, taken in a trial of Ad26.COV2.S vaccine versus placebo. The origin of the receptors is a person aged 18-60 years who received the Ad26.COV2.S COVID-19 vaccine or a placebo.

The V gene is TRBV5-6, the J gene TRBJ2-7; 8 bases are shared with TRBD1. The CDR3 contains 15 residues. V dropped 0 bases and J dropped 2; count of bases not matched to a gene: 4. CDR1 is SGHDT and CDR2 is YYEEEE in the germline V gene. CDR3 bases: TGTGCCAGCAGCTTGGGAGGGACAGGACCCTACGAGCAGTACTTC. Protein product: CASSLGGTGPYEQYF.

This clone was seen a few times. The chain combines TRBV6-6 with TRBJ1-4; 9 bases fit TRBD1. The CDR3 loop spans 15 amino acids. Germline V gene lookup returns CDR1 MNHNY and CDR2 SVGAGI (reference sequence). Trimming at V came to 0 bases and at J to 8 bases, leaving 4 bases not matched to a gene. This CDR3 reads CASSYSGQGQEKLFF. Written as DNA, the CDR3 is TGTGCCAGCAGTTACTCGGGACAGGGCCAGGAAAAACTGTTTTTT.

This sequence joins TRBV7-2 and TRBJ2-7, with TRBD2 matching over 8 bases. CDR3 length: 16 amino acids. V trimming: 5 bases; J trimming: 2 bases; junction bases outside the gene matches: 11. The germline CDR1 and CDR2 sequences are SGHTA and FQGNSA. The CDR3 protein is CASSQTAGGGAYEQYF. CDR3 nucleotide sequence: TGTGCCAGCAGCCAAACCGCGGGGGGAGGGGCCTACGAGCAGTACTTC.

The table lists this clone with a count of one. The rearrangement uses TRBV5-1 and TRBJ2-7; D is undetermined. The V end lost 9 bases, the J end lost 6 bases, and 19 bases lay between the germline ends. Germline assignment: CDR1 SGHRS and CDR2 YFSETQ. The CDR3 is 13 amino acids. CDR3 bases: TGCGCCACCTCGACTGGGTCCTCCGGCGAGCAGTACTTC. Protein: CATSTGSSGEQYF.

The V and J genes are TRBV28 and TRBJ1-1; maybe TRBD1 (6 bases). Germline V gene sequence: CDR1 MDHEN, CDR2 SYDVKM. V was pared by 4 bases and J by 4 bases, with 10 bases between. The CDR3 has 13 residues. CDR3 region: CASSWAGATEAFF. As DNA, the CDR3 is TGTGCCAGCAGTTGGGCAGGGGCCACTGAAGCTTTCTTT.

The chain recombines TRBV19 with TRBJ1-1; 7 bases fit TRBD1. Germline V gene data show CDR1 as LNHDA and CDR2 as SQIVND (reference sequence). CDR3 length: 14 residues. Trimming at V came to 7 bases and at J to 7 bases, leaving 12 bases not matched to a gene. The CDR3 sequence is CASTPGRGRIEAFF. CDR3 nucleotides: TGTGCCAGTACCCCCGGAAGGGGGCGCATTGAAGCTTTCTTT.

About this clone itself: Other DNA variants within this sample encode the same CDR3. The chain is built from TRBV12-3 or TRBV12-4 and TRBJ1-4, with no clear D. This CDR3 spans 11 amino acids. V was pared by 1 base and J by 7 bases, with 1 base between. The CDR3 reads CASSLGEKLFF. The CDR3 nucleotides read TGTGCCAGCAGTTTAGGTGAAAAACTGTTTTTT.

The chain joins TRBV6-5 to TRBJ1-1, with a weak D call TRBD1 (6 bases). This CDR3 comprises 14 residues. Deletions cut 6 bases from V and 0 bases from J, with 11 bases between. Germline V gene lookup returns CDR1 MNHEY and CDR2 SVGAGI. DNA of the CDR3: TGTGCCAGCAGCACAGGGACAATGAACACTGAAGCTTTCTTT. The encoded protein is CASSTGTMNTEAFF.

The rearrangement uses TRBV6-5 and TRBJ1-1, with D possibly matching TRBD1 (6 bases). V was shortened by 7 bases and J by 11 bases, with 14 bases between the two germline ends. This CDR3 has 11 amino acids. Germline CDR1 is MNHEY and CDR2 is SVGAGI. The DNA for the CDR3 is TGTGCCAGCACCGGGGGGCGCTTCGCTTTCTTT. It codes for CASTGGRFAFF.

The V call is TRBV9, the J call TRBJ2-5; perhaps D is TRBD1 or TRBD2 (6 bases each). V lost 4 bases and J 5 bases, leaving 18 bases between the germline ends. The CDR3 covers 15 residues. Germline V CDR1 and CDR2: SGDLS, YYNGEE. CDR3 loop: CASSPGASGRETQYF. The CDR3 nucleotides are TGTGCCAGCAGCCCGGGGGCTTCCGGAAGGGAGACCCAGTACTTC.

This clone was picked up a small number of times. The DNA of the CDR3 is TGTGCCAGCAGCTCAGGGAAAAGTTCACCCCTCCACTTT. It encodes CASSSGKSSPLHF. The chain has TRBV7-3 and TRBJ1-6; possibly TRBD1 for D (5 bases). V was pared by 4 bases and J by 9 bases, with 10 bases between. This CDR3 spans 13 amino acids. The germline gives CDR1 SGHTA, CDR2 FQGTGA. Complete variable domain (other parts from reference TRBV7-3 and TRBJ1-6): GAGVSQTPSNKVTEKGKYVELRCDPISGHTALYWYRQSLGQGPEFLIYFQGTGAADDSGLPNDRFFAVRPEGSVSTLKIQRTERGDSAVYLCASSSGKSSPLHFGNGTRLTVT.

This rearrangement joins TRBV7-7 to TRBJ2-1; TRBD2 matches 11 bases. This CDR3 is built from 15 residues. Losses at the gene ends were 5 bases for V and 3 bases for J; bases not matched to a gene: 3. Germline V gene lookup returns CDR1 SSHAT and CDR2 FNYEAQ (reference sequence). As DNA, the CDR3 is TGTGCCAGCAGCACCCTAGCGGGGGGCTACAATGAGCAGTTCTTC. Translated: CASSTLAGGYNEQFF.

Here the CDR3 reads CASSRGRTNEKLFF. In nucleotides, the CDR3 is TGTGCCAGTAGCAGGGGGCGGACTAATGAAAAACTGTTTTTT. The chain recombines TRBV19 with TRBJ1-4; the match to TRBD1 covers 8 bases. This CDR3 region has 14 residues. CDR1 LNHDA and CDR2 SQIVND come from the germline V gene (reference sequence). Trimming cost V 6 bases and J 2 bases; bases outside gene matches: 2.

This rearrangement joins TRBV28 to TRBJ1-5; 7 bases match TRBD1. Germline CDR1 MDHEN, CDR2 SYDVKM. This CDR3 comprises 15 residues. V lost 5 bases, J lost 1 base, and 5 bases stayed unmatched. CDR3 nucleotide sequence: TGTGCCAGCAGTAGGGGACAGCCGAGCAATCAGCCCCAGCATTTT. This sequence encodes CASSRGQPSNQPQHF.

The chain joins TRBV7-2 to TRBJ2-3; TRBD1 matches 7 bases. Germline V gene data show CDR1 as SGHTA and CDR2 as FQGNSA. The CDR3 is 12 residues long. V lost 5 bases to trimming and J lost 6 bases; unmatched junction nucleotides: 2. CDR3 sequence: CASSLDRDTQYF. As DNA, the CDR3 is TGTGCCAGCAGCCTGGACAGGGATACGCAGTATTTT.

The V gene is TRBV7-3, the J gene TRBJ2-3, with TRBD2 identical over 12 bases. The length of the CDR3 is 16 residues. Germline values: CDR1 SGHTA, CDR2 FQGTGA. With V trimmed by 5 bases and J by 4 bases, 7 bases remained unmatched. The CDR3 DNA reads TGTGCCAGCAGCGAAGGACTAGCGGGATCGTCAGATACGCAGTATTTT. Amino acids: CASSEGLAGSSDTQYF.

This sequence joins TRBV6-6 and TRBJ1-6; D call uncertain. This CDR3 comprises 14 residues. CDR1 is MNHNY, CDR2 SVGAGI, per germline (reference sequence). Deletions cut 0 bases from V and 6 bases from J, with 6 bases between. The CDR3 region is CASSYSTANSPLHF. DNA for the CDR3: TGTGCCAGCAGTTACTCGACTGCTAATTCACCCCTCCACTTT.

This chain uses TRBV5-1 with TRBJ1-1; D remains ambiguous. CDR1 SGHRS and CDR2 YFSETQ come from the germline V gene. This CDR3 has 11 amino acids. The V gene lost 4 bases and the J gene lost 3 bases, with 4 bases spanning the gap. The CDR3 spells CASSEDTEAFF. In nucleotides, the CDR3 is TGCGCCAGCAGCGAGGACACTGAAGCTTTCTTT.

This chain links TRBV7-9 with TRBJ2-5; 7 nucleotides agree with TRBD1. The CDR3 extends over 16 amino acids. The ends lost 5 bases at V and 2 bases at J; junction bases unmatched: 11. CDR1 SEHNR and CDR2 FQNEAQ come from the germline V gene (reference sequence). The CDR3 reads CASSPRGSFQQETQYF. CDR3 nucleotide sequence: TGTGCCAGCAGCCCCAGGGGGTCCTTCCAACAAGAGACCCAGTACTTC.

The chain has TRBV4-3 and TRBJ1-5; D possibly corresponds to TRBD1 (6 bases). Germline V gene data show CDR1 as LGHNA and CDR2 as YSLEER. The CDR3 sequence is 15 residues long. The V end was cut by 3 bases, the J end by 4 bases, with 13 bases between. CDR3 sequence reads: CASSQSAGANQPQHF. The CDR3 DNA reads as TGCGCCAGCAGCCAGTCAGCGGGGGCTAATCAGCCCCAGCATTTT.

This chain joins TRBV5-1 and TRBJ1-2; 9 nucleotides align to TRBD1. The CDR3 is 14 residues long. Germline V gives CDR1 SGHRS, CDR2 YFSETQ. Trimming took 5 bases from V and 6 from J; bases not matched to a gene: 8. CDR3 sequence: CASRKGQGSHGYTF. The CDR3 DNA reads TGCGCCAGCAGGAAGGGACAGGGATCTCATGGCTACACCTTC.

This chain joins TRBV19 and TRBJ1-2; TRBD1 might be the D (5 bases). The ends were cut back, 1 base at V and 4 bases at J, with 7 bases in the middle. Germline V CDR1 and CDR2: LNHDA, SQIVND (reference sequence). There are 13 residues in the CDR3. The CDR3 reads CASSIGGAYGYTF. The CDR3 DNA follows: TGTGCCAGTAGTATAGGGGGCGCCTATGGCTACACCTTC.

The J gene is TRBJ2-5, the V gene TRBV7-8; 8 bases line up with TRBD2. V shed 2 bases and J 5 bases; nucleotides not matched to a gene: 10. This CDR3 has 16 residues. Looked up from germline, CDR1 is SGHVS and CDR2 is FQNEAQ. For the CDR3, the DNA is TGTGCCAGCAGCTTATTTTTCCGGGGGGGCCGGGAGACCCAGTACTTC. Amino acids: CASSLFFRGGRETQYF.

The CDR3 spells CASSNPLPTRRGGYTF. CDR3 DNA sequence: TGTGCCAGCAGCAACCCATTGCCTACTCGAAGGGGTGGCTACACCTTC. The gene calls are TRBV5-6 and TRBJ1-2; possibly TRBD1 for D (5 bases). The germline gives CDR1 SGHDT, CDR2 YYEEEE. The germline V and J ends were trimmed by 4 bases and 7 bases, with 23 bases remaining between them. This CDR3 region has 16 residues.